Sequencing of this TCR beta chain was carried out in a study of blood T cells in healthy people across ages. This clonotype was seen a few times. The antigen remains undetermined. With a J-beta primer mix and a sample-barcoded 5' primer, a second PCR ran roughly 6 to 12 cycles. Each cDNA molecule, via a template-switch adaptor with 12 random nucleotides, was tagged. MiXCR, applied by TCRdb to the 5' RACE reads, yields one record per CDR3 protein. The top ten clones hold around 4% of a sample with approximately 1.5 million distinct CDR3 sequences, 42% of them seen once. Trimming removed 3 bases at V and 4 bases at J, with 14 bases between. The germline gives CDR1 DFQATT, CDR2 SNEGSKA (reference sequence). CDR3 length: 14 residues. General study findings and limits: Compared with aged donors, long-lived donors showed fewer expanded clones, suggesting selection.

The chain employs TRBV20-1 and TRBJ2-3, with unresolved D. The specimen sequenced was blood. The source is a woman in her late teens or twenties in good health. CDR3 in DNA: TGCAGTGCTAGCGGAAATGCCCAACCAGATACGCAGTATTTT. Translation gives CSASGNAQPDTQYF.